These 11 T cell receptor beta chains were all obtained from the same sample, sequenced in a study of T cell responses to AZD1222 COVID-19 vaccine. Generated by immunoSEQ multiplex PCR, the TCRdb table keeps only in-frame clones and is missing some. The sample includes 130,000 to 150,000 clones, 89% of them seen just once. Here the sequenced sample was peripheral blood, taken 28 days after the second AZD1222 dose. These receptor sequences come from an adult who received the AZD1222 COVID-19 vaccine.

The chain has TRBV5-6 and TRBJ1-2; possibly TRBD1 for D (6 bases). Trimming removed 1 base from V and 8 bases from J, with 15 bases in between. Germline V gene sequence: CDR1 SGHDT, CDR2 YYEEEE. The CDR3 has 14 amino acids. The CDR3 spells CASSLSSGVGGYTF. DNA for the CDR3: TGTGCCAGCAGCTTGAGCTCAGGGGTGGGCGGCTACACCTTC. Full variable domain (outside the CDR3, taken from reference TRBV5-6 and TRBJ1-2): DAGVTQSPTHLIKTRGQQVTLRCSPKSGHDTVSWYQQALGQGPQFIFQYYEEEERQRGNFPDRFSGHQFPNYSSELNVNALLLGDSALYLCASSLSSGVGGYTFGSGTRLTVV.

The chain employs TRBV29-1 and TRBJ2-7; 10 nucleotides match TRBD2. This CDR3 contains 13 residues. Per the germline V gene, CDR1 is SQVTM and CDR2 is ANQGSEA. Trimming cost V 3 bases and J 5 bases; bases outside gene matches: 4. The CDR3 reads CSVDASGSNEQYF. The DNA of the CDR3 is TGCAGCGTTGACGCTAGCGGGAGCAACGAGCAGTACTTC.

The chain has TRBV30 and TRBJ1-2; 10 positions agree with TRBD1. CDR1 is GTSNPN, CDR2 SVGIG, per germline (reference sequence). The CDR3 is 14 amino acids. Trimming removed 5 bases from V and 4 bases from J; junction bases left unmatched: 7. The CDR3 DNA reads TGTGCCTGGGACCCCGGGACAGGGGCCTATGGCTACACCTTC. It is translated as CAWDPGTGAYGYTF.

This chain links TRBV20-1 with TRBJ1-5, with D perhaps TRBD1 (6 bases). The CDR3 covers 15 residues. CDR1 DFQATT and CDR2 SNEGSKA come from the germline V gene (reference sequence). The V end was cut by 3 bases, the J end by 11 bases, with 23 bases between. CDR3 loop: CSASPAGASEWAQHF. Written as DNA, the CDR3 is TGCAGTGCTAGTCCCGCGGGGGCTTCCGAGTGGGCCCAGCATTTT.

The gene calls are TRBV28 and TRBJ1-6; D remains unclear. CDR1 is MDHEN and CDR2 is SYDVKM in the germline V gene. Between the trimmed V and J ends, which lost 3 bases and 4 bases, there was a span of 10 bases. This CDR3 has 15 amino acids. The CDR3 DNA reads as TGTGCCAGCAGTTTGGAAGGGATGTATAATTCACCCCTCCACTTT. Its protein is CASSLEGMYNSPLHF. The full variable domain, completed using reference TRBV28 and TRBJ1-6, is DVKVTQSSRYLVKRTGEKVFLECVQDMDHENMFWYRQDPGLGLRLIYFSYDVKMKEKGDIPEGYSVSREKKERFSLILESASTNQTSMYLCASSLEGMYNSPLHFGNGTRLTVT.

The chain employs TRBV3-1 (or the pseudogene TRBV3-2) and TRBJ1-2, with 7 bases matching TRBD1. Germline CDR1 reads LGHDT; CDR2 reads YNNKEL (reference sequence). Trimming at V came to 5 bases and at J to 2 bases, leaving 8 bases not matched to a gene. CDR3 size: 15 residues. CDR3 DNA sequence: TGTGCCAGCAGCGCCCGGGACAGTTTCAACTATGGCTACACCTTC. Its translation: CASSARDSFNYGYTF.

V usage is TRBV2 and J usage is TRBJ2-5; D is uncertain. Germline CDR1 SNHLY, CDR2 FYNNEI. V shed 6 bases and J shed 1 base, with 15 bases lying between them. CDR3 length equals 15 residues. In DNA, the CDR3 is TGTGCCAGCAGAGAGTTTGGCCGTCCCCAAGAGACCCAGTACTTC. This translates into CASREFGRPQETQYF.

The chain carries TRBV28 and TRBJ2-1; 10 positions match TRBD2. V was pared by 2 bases and J by 7 bases, with 5 bases of the junction left unmatched. Germline CDR1 is MDHEN and CDR2 is SYDVKM. This CDR3 region has 15 residues. CDR3: CASSLGQREGNEQFF. The CDR3, as DNA: TGTGCCAGCAGTTTAGGGCAGCGGGAGGGTAATGAGCAGTTCTTC.

This chain uses TRBV14 with TRBJ1-4, with TRBD1 identical over 7 bases. This CDR3 is built from 16 residues. CDR1 SGHDN and CDR2 FVKESK come from the germline V gene. Unmatched junction bases numbered 12, after V lost 4 bases and J lost 7 bases. The DNA of the CDR3 is TGTGCCAGCAGCCGCCTAGGGGACAGTTTTCCTGAAAAACTGTTTTTT. Translation: CASSRLGDSFPEKLFF.

This rearrangement joins TRBV6-2 or TRBV6-3 to TRBJ1-1; no reliable D call. The germline V and J ends were trimmed by 5 bases and 1 base, with 17 bases remaining between them. This CDR3 is 16 amino acids long. Germline CDR1 MNHEY, CDR2 SVGEGT. In DNA, the CDR3 is TGTGCCAGCAGTAGCCCTAGTGGAGACTCGAACACTGAAGCTTTCTTT. Translation: CASSSPSGDSNTEAFF.

J is TRBJ1-5 and V is TRBV7-9; maybe TRBD1 (6 bases). Germline lookup yields CDR1 SEHNR and CDR2 FQNEAQ (reference sequence). The CDR3 contains 14 residues. V was clipped by 5 bases and J by 2 bases, with 10 bases between them. The CDR3 DNA reads as TGTGCCAGCAGCCCAGGGGCGGGCAATCAGCCCCAGCATTTT. The encoded protein is CASSPGAGNQPQHF.